The rows below give T cell receptor beta chains drawn from one sample of a study of beta chain features in type 1 diabetes. Here immunoSEQ multiplex PCR was the method, and the copy in TCRdb shows in-frame clones only, minus some. The repertoire has about 900,000 clones, roughly a sixth of them found once; the top ten carry around 0.02%. The material sequenced was naive CD4+ T cells from blood. Receptors were obtained from a woman aged 18-30 years in good health. Each CDR3 is given with its conserved first and last residue. D genes are given only for firm matches. Expanded clones are given a class, and other clones once, few, many or no size at all.

j_call,cdr3_length,clone_size,d_call,v_call,cdr3_nt,cdr3_aa
TRBJ2-7,14,few,TRBD2,TRBV7-2,TGTGCCAGCACCCTTAGCGGGACCACCTACGAGCAGTACTTC,CASTLSGTTYEQYF
TRBJ2-3,16,-,TRBD1,TRBV7-9,TGTGCCAGCAGCCGTCACAGGGGGCTGGGGGAAGATACGCAGTATTTT,CASSRHRGLGEDTQYF
TRBJ1-4,15,few,-,TRBV5-6,TGTGCCAGCAGCTCTCCAACGACGGAGGGTGAAAAACTGTTTTTT,CASSSPTTEGEKLFF
TRBJ2-7,15,-,-,TRBV9,TGTGCCAGCAGCGTAGCCCCCAGGGTAGAATACGAGCAGTACTTC,CASSVAPRVEYEQYF
TRBJ2-3,15,few,TRBD2,TRBV7-9,TGTGCCAGCAGCTTAAACGGGAGGGTCCCAGATACGCAGTATTTT,CASSLNGRVPDTQYF
TRBJ2-2,15,few,-,TRBV5-1,TGCGCCAGCAGCTTGCTTATATTTCGGACCGGGGAGCTGTTTTTT,CASSLLIFRTGELFF
TRBJ2-7,12,few,-,TRBV2,TGTGCCACCCGAAGTTTGTCCTACGAGCAGTACTTC,CATRSLSYEQYF
TRBJ1-5,13,-,-,TRBV7-2,TGTGCCAGCACCACGTATAGCAATCAGCCCCAGCATTTT,CASTTYSNQPQHF
TRBJ2-2,16,-,TRBD2,TRBV5-1,TGCGCCAGCAGCTTGCAACTAGCGGTCGGGGCCGGGGAGCTGTTTTTT,CASSLQLAVGAGELFF
TRBJ2-5,13,-,-,TRBV11-1,TGTGCCAGCAGCGTCACTAGAGAAGAGACCCAGTACTTC,CASSVTREETQYF
TRBJ2-7,17,-,TRBD2,TRBV2,TGTGCCAGCAGACTTACTCTTAAGCGGGAGTTGGCCTACGAGCAGTACTTC,CASRLTLKRELAYEQYF
TRBJ1-5,15,-,TRBD1,TRBV6-5,TGTGCCAGCAGTTACTCCACAGGGGGCAATCAGCCCCAGCATTTT,CASSYSTGGNQPQHF
TRBJ2-5,13,few,-,TRBV28,TGTGCCAGCAGTTCCCGGGACATCGAGACCCAGTACTTC,CASSSRDIETQYF
TRBJ2-5,14,-,-,TRBV2,TGTGCCAGCATTGGGTATCTAGCGAAAGAGACCCAGTACTTC,CASIGYLAKETQYF
TRBJ2-5,13,-,-,TRBV6-6,TGTGCCAGCAGACAGGGTACAAAAGAGACCCAGTACTTC,CASRQGTKETQYF
TRBJ2-3,15,few,TRBD1,TRBV6-5,TGTGCCACCAGTGTGGGACAGGGGTCCACAGATACGCAGTATTTT,CATSVGQGSTDTQYF
TRBJ2-7,15,few,-,TRBV6-5,TGTGCCAGCAGTTACTCGATTGGAGGTTCCTACGAGCAGTACTTC,CASSYSIGGSYEQYF
TRBJ2-7,12,few,-,TRBV2,TGTGCCAGCAGTGAGTTAGGGTACGAGCAGTACTTC,CASSELGYEQYF
TRBJ1-4,16,few,-,TRBV7-9,TGTGCCAGCAGCTTAGGAAGGGATTCAACTAATGAAAAACTGTTTTTT,CASSLGRDSTNEKLFF
TRBJ2-7,15,few,-,TRBV7-2,TGTGCCAGCAGCTTATTGTTCCAGCGCTCCTACGAGCAGTACTTC,CASSLLFQRSYEQYF
TRBJ2-5,14,-,TRBD1,TRBV6-5,TGTGCCAGCAGTTACTCGAACAGGGGGGAGACCCAGTACTTC,CASSYSNRGETQYF
TRBJ2-2,14,-,-,TRBV5-4,TGTGCCAGCAGCCAAAGGCCAGCCTCCGGGGAGCTGTTTTTT,CASSQRPASGELFF
TRBJ1-1,17,-,-,TRBV4-2,TGTGCCAGCAGCCAAACCCGCAGTCGGGGGAAATACACTGAAGCTTTCTTT,CASSQTRSRGKYTEAFF
TRBJ2-7,11,few,-,TRBV7-9,TGTGCCAGCGGTCGGTTCTACGAGCAGTACTTC,CASGRFYEQYF
TRBJ2-3,16,-,-,TRBV7-2,TGTGCCAGCAGCTTTATGGGTATAGGAGACACAGATACGCAGTATTTT,CASSFMGIGDTDTQYF
TRBJ2-2,14,few,TRBD2,TRBV6-1,TGTGCCAGCAGAAGGGGACTAAACACCGGGGAGCTGTTTTTT,CASRRGLNTGELFF
TRBJ2-5,17,few,-,TRBV21-1,TGTGCCAGCAGCAACCAAAAATGGACTAACCTCCAAGAGACCCAGTACTTC,CASSNQKWTNLQETQYF
TRBJ2-1,15,few,-,TRBV18,TGTGCCAGCTCACCACCAAAAAGCAGGGTCCTGCTTCAGTTCTTC,CASSPPKSRVLLQFF
TRBJ2-2,17,-,TRBD2,TRBV28,TGTGCCAGCAGCCAGACCAAGTGGACTAGCTTTGCCGGGGAGCTGTTTTTT,CASSQTKWTSFAGELFF